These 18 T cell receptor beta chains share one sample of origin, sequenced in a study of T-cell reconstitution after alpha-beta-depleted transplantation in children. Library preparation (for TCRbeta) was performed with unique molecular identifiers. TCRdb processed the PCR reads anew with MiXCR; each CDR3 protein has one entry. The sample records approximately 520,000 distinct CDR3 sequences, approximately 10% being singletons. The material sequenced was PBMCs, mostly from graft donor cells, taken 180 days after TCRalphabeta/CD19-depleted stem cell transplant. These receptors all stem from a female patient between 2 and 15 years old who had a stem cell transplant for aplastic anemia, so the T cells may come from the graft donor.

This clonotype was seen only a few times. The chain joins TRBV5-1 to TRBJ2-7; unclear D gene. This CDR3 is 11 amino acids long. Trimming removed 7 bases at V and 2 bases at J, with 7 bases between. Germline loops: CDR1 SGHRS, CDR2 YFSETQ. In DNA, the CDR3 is TGCGCCAGCGCCGAGGCCTACGAGCAGTACTTC. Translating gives CASAEAYEQYF.

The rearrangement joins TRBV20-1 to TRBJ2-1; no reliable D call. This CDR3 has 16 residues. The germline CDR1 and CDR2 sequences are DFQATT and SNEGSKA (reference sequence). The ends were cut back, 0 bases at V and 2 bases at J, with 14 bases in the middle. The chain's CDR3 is CSARDPGLGTYNEQFF. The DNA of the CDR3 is TGCAGTGCTAGAGATCCTGGGCTAGGGACCTACAATGAGCAGTTCTTC.

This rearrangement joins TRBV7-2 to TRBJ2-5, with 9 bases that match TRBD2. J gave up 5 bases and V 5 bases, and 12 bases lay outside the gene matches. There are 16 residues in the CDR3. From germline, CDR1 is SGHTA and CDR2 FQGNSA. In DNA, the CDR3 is TGTGCCAGCAGCCGCACTTTTGCGGGAGGGAGTGAGACCCAGTACTTC. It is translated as CASSRTFAGGSETQYF.

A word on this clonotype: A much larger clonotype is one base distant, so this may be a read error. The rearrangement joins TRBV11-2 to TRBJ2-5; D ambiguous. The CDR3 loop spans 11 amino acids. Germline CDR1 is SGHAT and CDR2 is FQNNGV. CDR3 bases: TGTGCCAGCGGTCCCGGAGAGACCCGGTACTTC. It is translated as CASGPGETRYF.

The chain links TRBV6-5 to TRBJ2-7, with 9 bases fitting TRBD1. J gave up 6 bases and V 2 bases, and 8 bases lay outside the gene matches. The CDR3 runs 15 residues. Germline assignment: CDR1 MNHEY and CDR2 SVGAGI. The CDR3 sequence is CASSYSTTGGLEQYF. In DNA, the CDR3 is TGTGCCAGCAGTTACAGTACGACAGGGGGGCTCGAGCAGTACTTC.

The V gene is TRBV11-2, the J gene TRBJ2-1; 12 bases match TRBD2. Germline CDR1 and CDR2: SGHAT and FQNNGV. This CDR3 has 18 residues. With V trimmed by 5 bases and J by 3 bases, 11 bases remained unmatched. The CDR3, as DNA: TGTGCCAGCAGCCTATGGACTAGCGGGACGCTATTCTACAATGAGCAGTTCTTC. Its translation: CASSLWTSGTLFYNEQFF.

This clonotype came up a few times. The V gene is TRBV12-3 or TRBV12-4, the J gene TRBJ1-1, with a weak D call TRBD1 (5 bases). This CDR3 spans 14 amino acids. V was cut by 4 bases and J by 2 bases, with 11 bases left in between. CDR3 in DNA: TGTGCCAGCAGTTGGGTAGGGGTAAACACTGAAGCTTTCTTT. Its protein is CASSWVGVNTEAFF.

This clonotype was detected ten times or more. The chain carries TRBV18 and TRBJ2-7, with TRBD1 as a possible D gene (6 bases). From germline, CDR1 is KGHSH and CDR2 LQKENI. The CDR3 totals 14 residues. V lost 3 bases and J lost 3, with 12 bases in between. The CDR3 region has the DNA TGTGCCAGCTCACCCACACAGGGTAACTACGAGCAGTACTTC. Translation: CASSPTQGNYEQYF.

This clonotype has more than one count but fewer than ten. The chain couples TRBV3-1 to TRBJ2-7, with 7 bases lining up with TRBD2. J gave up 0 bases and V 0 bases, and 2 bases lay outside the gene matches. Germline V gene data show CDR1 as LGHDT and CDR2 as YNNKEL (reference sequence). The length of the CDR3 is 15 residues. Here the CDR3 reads CASSQEAGDSYEQYV. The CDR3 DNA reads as TGTGCCAGCAGCCAAGAGGCGGGGGACTCCTACGAGCAGTACGTC.

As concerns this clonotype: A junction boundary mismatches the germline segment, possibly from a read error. The CDR3 DNA is TGCGCCAGCAGCTTTCAAGGCTCTGGGGCCAACGGCCTGACTTTC. Translated, it gives CASSFQGSGANGLTF. The rearrangement uses TRBV5-1 and TRBJ2-6, with TRBD1 as a possible D gene (5 bases). This CDR3 has 15 residues. Germline V gene lookup returns CDR1 SGHRS and CDR2 YFSETQ.

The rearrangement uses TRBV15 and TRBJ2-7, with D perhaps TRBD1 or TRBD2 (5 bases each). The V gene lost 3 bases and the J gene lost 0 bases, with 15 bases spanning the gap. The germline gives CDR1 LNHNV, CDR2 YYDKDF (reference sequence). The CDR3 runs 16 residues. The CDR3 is CATSRARGQTSYEQYF. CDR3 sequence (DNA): TGTGCCACCAGCAGGGCTCGGGGCCAGACCTCCTACGAGCAGTACTTC.

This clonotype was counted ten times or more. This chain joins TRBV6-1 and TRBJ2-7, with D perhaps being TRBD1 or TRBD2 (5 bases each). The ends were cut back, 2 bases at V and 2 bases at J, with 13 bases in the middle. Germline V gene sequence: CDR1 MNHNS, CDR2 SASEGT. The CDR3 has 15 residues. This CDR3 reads CASSEYGTQPYEQYV. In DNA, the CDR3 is TGTGCCAGCAGTGAATATGGGACGCAACCCTACGAGCAGTACGTC.

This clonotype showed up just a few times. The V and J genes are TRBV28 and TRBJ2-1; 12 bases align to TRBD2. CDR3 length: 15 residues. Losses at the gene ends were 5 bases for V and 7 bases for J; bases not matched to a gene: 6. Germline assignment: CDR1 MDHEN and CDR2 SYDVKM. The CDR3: CASSLLAGGQNEQFF. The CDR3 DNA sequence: TGTGCCAGCAGTCTACTAGCGGGAGGTCAAAATGAGCAGTTCTTC.

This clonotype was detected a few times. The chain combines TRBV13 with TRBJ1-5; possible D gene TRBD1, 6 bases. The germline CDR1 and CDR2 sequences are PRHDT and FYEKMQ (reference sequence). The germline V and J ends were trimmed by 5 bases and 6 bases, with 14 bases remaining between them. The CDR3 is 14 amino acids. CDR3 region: CASSAGGRGQPQHF. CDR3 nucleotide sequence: TGTGCCAGCAGCGCTGGGGGGCGCGGTCAGCCCCAGCATTTT.

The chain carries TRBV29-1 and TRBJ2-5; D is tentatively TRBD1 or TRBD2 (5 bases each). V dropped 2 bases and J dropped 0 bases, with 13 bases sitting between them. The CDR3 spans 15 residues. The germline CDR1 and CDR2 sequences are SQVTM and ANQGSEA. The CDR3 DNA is TGCAGCGTTGAAAGGGGTTTAGCGCACCAAGAGACCCAGTACTTC. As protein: CSVERGLAHQETQYF.

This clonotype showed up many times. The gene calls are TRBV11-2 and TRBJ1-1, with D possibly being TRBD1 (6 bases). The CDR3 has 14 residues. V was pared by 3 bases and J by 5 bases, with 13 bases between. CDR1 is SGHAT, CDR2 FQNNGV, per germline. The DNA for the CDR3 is TGTGCCAGCAGCTTCGGACAGCCTGGGACTGAAGCTTTCTTT. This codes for CASSFGQPGTEAFF.

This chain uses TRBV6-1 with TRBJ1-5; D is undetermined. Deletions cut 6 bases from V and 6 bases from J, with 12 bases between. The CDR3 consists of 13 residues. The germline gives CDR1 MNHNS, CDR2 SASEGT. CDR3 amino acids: CASSSSWVQPQHF. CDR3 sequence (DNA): TGTGCCAGCAGCTCAAGCTGGGTTCAGCCCCAGCATTTT.

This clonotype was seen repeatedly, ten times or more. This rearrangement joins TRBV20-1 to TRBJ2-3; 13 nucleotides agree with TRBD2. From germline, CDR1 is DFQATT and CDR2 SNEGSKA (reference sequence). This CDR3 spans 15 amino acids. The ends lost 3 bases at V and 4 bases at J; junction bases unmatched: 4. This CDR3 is CSARELAGGPDTQYF. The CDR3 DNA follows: TGCAGTGCTAGGGAACTAGCGGGAGGGCCAGATACGCAGTATTTT.